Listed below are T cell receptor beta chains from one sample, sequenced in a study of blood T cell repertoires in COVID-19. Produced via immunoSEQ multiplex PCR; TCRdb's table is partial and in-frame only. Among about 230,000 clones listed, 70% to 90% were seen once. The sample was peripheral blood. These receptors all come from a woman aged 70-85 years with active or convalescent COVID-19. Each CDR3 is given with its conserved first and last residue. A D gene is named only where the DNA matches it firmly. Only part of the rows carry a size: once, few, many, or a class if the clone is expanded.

CDR3: CASSPWGQSTEAFF
DNA: TGTGCCAGCAGCCCCTGGGGGCAGAGCACTGAAGCTTTCTTT
size: few
V: TRBV6-4
J: TRBJ1-1
D: .

CDR3: CASRRWGDTGELFF
DNA: TGTGCCAGCCGAAGGTGGGGGGACACCGGGGAGCTGTTTTTT
size: .
V: TRBV6-5
J: TRBJ2-2
D: .

CDR3: CASSWDIHGDTEAFF
DNA: TGTGCCAGCAGTTGGGACATTCACGGGGACACTGAAGCTTTCTTT
size: .
V: TRBV6-5
J: TRBJ1-1
D: .

CDR3: CASSSAGGVETQYF
DNA: TGCGCCAGCAGCTCGGCGGGGGGCGTCGAGACCCAGTACTTC
size: .
V: TRBV5-1
J: TRBJ2-5
D: TRBD2

CDR3: CASSSEPGQGIYGYTF
DNA: TGTGCCAGCAGCTCAGAGCCGGGACAGGGTATCTATGGCTACACCTTC
size: .
V: TRBV7-2
J: TRBJ1-2
D: TRBD1

CDR3: CASSICVVRGRVSYEQYF
DNA: TGTGCCAGTAGTATCTGTGTAGTGAGGGGGCGGGTATCCTACGAGCAGTACTTC
size: .
V: TRBV19
J: TRBJ2-7
D: TRBD1

CDR3: CASNTPPGSTGETYEQYF
DNA: TGTGCCAGCAACACCCCTCCCGGGTCGACAGGGGAAACCTACGAGCAGTACTTC
size: .
V: TRBV7-9
J: TRBJ2-7
D: TRBD1

CDR3: CASRTGSLGEAFF
DNA: TGTGCCAGTAGGACAGGATCCTTGGGTGAAGCTTTCTTT
size: .
V: TRBV19
J: TRBJ1-1
D: .

CDR3: CASSFFSSNTGELFF
DNA: TGTGCCAGCAGCTTCTTTAGCTCGAACACCGGGGAGCTGTTTTTT
size: .
V: TRBV5-4
J: TRBJ2-2
D: .

CDR3: CASSDPGQGIYGYTF
DNA: TGTGCCAGCAGTGACCCGGGACAGGGCATCTATGGCTACACCTTC
size: .
V: TRBV6-1
J: TRBJ1-2
D: TRBD1

CDR3: CASSLGTANTGELFF
DNA: TGCGCCAGCAGCTTAGGGACAGCGAACACCGGGGAGCTGTTTTTT
size: once
V: TRBV5-1
J: TRBJ2-2
D: TRBD1

CDR3: CASSEPTGNGYTF
DNA: TGTGCCAGCAGTGAACCAACAGGGAATGGCTACACCTTC
size: .
V: TRBV6-1
J: TRBJ1-2
D: .

CDR3: CASSREFPATDTQYF
DNA: TGCGCCAGCAGCAGGGAGTTCCCTGCCACAGATACGCAGTATTTT
size: .
V: TRBV5-1
J: TRBJ2-3
D: .

CDR3: CASSSPPAGGSGEQYF
DNA: TGTGCCAGCAGTTCCCCCCCCGCGGGAGGCTCTGGCGAGCAGTACTTC
size: .
V: TRBV28
J: TRBJ2-7
D: TRBD2

CDR3: CASSLWLADYNEQFF
DNA: TGTGCCAGCAGCTTGTGGCTAGCGGACTACAATGAGCAGTTCTTC
size: .
V: TRBV5-5
J: TRBJ2-1
D: TRBD2

CDR3: CASSLPVAANTGELFF
DNA: TGCGCCAGCAGCCTTCCCGTAGCGGCGAACACCGGGGAGCTGTTTTTT
size: .
V: TRBV5-1
J: TRBJ2-2
D: .

CDR3: CASSLGRLSLYEQYF
DNA: TGTGCCAGCAGCCTTGGGAGATTGAGCCTTTACGAGCAGTACTTC
size: .
V: TRBV5-6
J: TRBJ2-7
D: .

CDR3: CASSPFSRGLAETQYF
DNA: TGTGCCAGCAGCCCCTTCTCGAGGGGGCTGGCAGAGACCCAGTACTTC
size: .
V: TRBV28
J: TRBJ2-5
D: TRBD1

CDR3: CASSLQLGSTDTQYF
DNA: TGCGCCAGCAGCTTGCAACTAGGGAGCACAGATACGCAGTATTTT
size: once
V: TRBV5-1
J: TRBJ2-3
D: .

CDR3: CASRAGQNQPQHF
DNA: TGTGCCAGCAGGGCAGGACAGAATCAGCCCCAGCATTTT
size: .
V: TRBV2
J: TRBJ1-5
D: .

CDR3: CSVGGGTNYEQYF
DNA: TGCAGCGTTGGGGGGGGGACAAACTACGAGCAGTACTTC
size: .
V: TRBV29-1
J: TRBJ2-7
D: .

CDR3: CASSLVATGGNQPQHF
DNA: TGTGCCAGCAGCTTAGTTGCGACAGGGGGAAATCAGCCCCAGCATTTT
size: .
V: TRBV7-8
J: TRBJ1-5
D: TRBD1

CDR3: CASARSAGFSGNTIYF
DNA: TGTGCCAGTGCCAGATCGGCCGGGTTCTCTGGAAACACCATATATTTT
size: .
V: TRBV19
J: TRBJ1-3
D: .

CDR3: CASRTTGDEKLFF
DNA: TGTGCCAGCAGAACGACAGGGGATGAAAAACTGTTTTTT
size: .
V: TRBV6-5
J: TRBJ1-4
D: TRBD1

CDR3: CASSLGTSEDTQYF
DNA: TGCGCCAGCAGCCTGGGGACTAGCGAGGATACGCAGTATTTT
size: .
V: TRBV5-1
J: TRBJ2-3
D: TRBD2

CDR3: CSGKGDEQFF
DNA: TGCAGCGGTAAAGGGGATGAGCAGTTCTTC
size: once
V: TRBV29-1
J: TRBJ2-1
D: .

CDR3: CSVGRGAQSEAFF
DNA: TGCAGCGTTGGACGGGGGGCGCAGTCTGAAGCTTTCTTT
size: .
V: TRBV29-1
J: TRBJ1-1
D: .

CDR3: CASSLGSWSSNQPQHF
DNA: TGTGCCAGCAGCTTAGGGTCTTGGAGTAGCAATCAGCCCCAGCATTTT
size: few
V: TRBV7-2
J: TRBJ1-5
D: .

CDR3: CASRGQSGNTIYF
DNA: TGTGCCAGCAGGGGACAGTCTGGAAACACCATATATTTT
size: .
V: TRBV28
J: TRBJ1-3
D: TRBD1

CDR3: CASLQELGGYTF
DNA: TGTGCCAGCCTTCAGGAATTGGGTGGCTACACCTTC
size: few
V: TRBV30
J: TRBJ1-2
D: .

CDR3: CASRSGGGTEAFF
DNA: TGTGCCAGCAGGTCCGGGGGGGGCACTGAAGCTTTCTTT
size: .
V: TRBV6-5
J: TRBJ1-1
D: .

CDR3: CASSVTRAPEKLFF
DNA: TGTGCCAGTAGTGTTACTCGAGCCCCCGAAAAACTGTTTTTT
size: .
V: TRBV19
J: TRBJ1-4
D: .

CDR3: CAISESEGTVDGYTF
DNA: TGTGCCATCAGTGAGTCCGAAGGGACAGTCGATGGCTACACCTTC
size: few
V: TRBV10-3
J: TRBJ1-2
D: TRBD1